These 14 T cell receptor beta chains were sequenced from one sample in a study of siplizumab effects on memory and regulatory T cells. Sequencing used immunoSEQ multiplex PCR; TCRdb keeps in-frame clones, though not all of them. The sample yields about 72,000 clones, around 90% seen once. The sample comprised CD8+ T cells sorted from blood. The origin of the receptors is a human donor in good health.

The chain employs TRBV28 and TRBJ2-3; 12 nucleotides match TRBD2. The CDR3 runs 18 residues. The J segment lost 6 bases and the V segment lost 3 bases, leaving 13 bases of the junction unmatched. Germline CDR1 and CDR2: MDHEN and SYDVKM. CDR3 loop: CASSFLTSGSELADTQYF. The DNA of the CDR3 is TGTGCCAGCAGTTTTTTGACTAGCGGGAGCGAACTCGCGGATACGCAGTATTTT.

The chain has TRBV27 and TRBJ1-1; weak D call: TRBD1 (5 bases). V dropped 4 bases and J dropped 0 bases, with 6 bases sitting between them. Per the germline V gene, CDR1 is MNHEY and CDR2 is SMNVEV (reference sequence). The CDR3 runs 13 residues. This CDR3 is CASSWGVNTEAFF. The CDR3 bases are TGTGCCAGCAGTTGGGGGGTGAACACTGAAGCTTTCTTT.

The rearrangement links TRBV19 to TRBJ2-7; D is unresolved. CDR1 LNHDA and CDR2 SQIVND come from the germline V gene (reference sequence). With 2 bases removed from V and 3 bases from J, the gap between germline ends came to 5 bases. This CDR3 has 12 amino acids. CDR3 amino acids: CASSISDYEQYF. The CDR3 DNA reads TGTGCCAGTAGTATATCGGACTACGAGCAGTACTTC.

J is TRBJ2-1 and V is TRBV5-1; TRBD2 agrees at 8 bases. V was pared by 4 bases and J by 2 bases, with 8 bases of the junction left unmatched. This CDR3 is 16 amino acids long. CDR1 and CDR2 (germline): SGHRS, YFSETQ. The CDR3 reads CASSPLAGPTYNEQFF. The CDR3 nucleotides are TGCGCCAGCAGCCCGTTAGCGGGGCCCACCTACAATGAGCAGTTCTTC.

The V gene is TRBV7-9, the J gene TRBJ1-1; D perhaps matches TRBD1 (5 bases). With 0 bases removed from V and 1 base from J, the gap between germline ends came to 9 bases. The CDR3 covers 15 residues. From germline, CDR1 is SEHNR and CDR2 FQNEAQ (reference sequence). CDR3 sequence reads: CASSLAYGANTEAFF. CDR3 bases: TGTGCCAGCAGCTTAGCTTATGGGGCGAACACTGAAGCTTTCTTT. Using reference TRBV7-9 and TRBJ1-1 for the parts outside the CDR3, the full variable domain is DTGVSQNPRHKITKRGQNVTFRCDPISEHNRLYWYRQTLGQGPEFLTYFQNEAQLEKSRLLSDRFSAERPKGSFSTLEIQRTEQGDSAMYLCASSLAYGANTEAFFGQGTRLTVV.

CDR3 sequence (DNA): TGTGCCAGCAGTTCCGTACAGAACAATGAGCAGTTCTTC. Its protein is CASSSVQNNEQFF. The chain is built from TRBV6-5 and TRBJ2-1; D not certain. The length of the CDR3 is 13 residues. Deletions cut 4 bases from V and 5 bases from J, with 9 bases between. Germline V lookup: CDR1 MNHEY, CDR2 SVGAGI.

This clone was counted only a few times. The chain links TRBV25-1 to TRBJ2-1; D not resolved. Trimming removed 4 bases at V and 0 bases at J, with 4 bases between. This CDR3 region has 13 residues. Germline V lookup: CDR1 MGHDK, CDR2 SYGVNS. The CDR3 loop is CASSGPSYNEQFF. CDR3 nucleotides: TGTGCCAGCAGTGGCCCCTCCTACAATGAGCAGTTCTTC.

The J gene is TRBJ2-1, the V gene TRBV6-1; 10 bases match TRBD2. The CDR3 runs 16 residues. The J segment lost 4 bases and the V segment lost 2 bases, leaving 5 bases of the junction unmatched. CDR1 MNHNS and CDR2 SASEGT come from the germline V gene. CDR3 in amino acids: CASSELAGGPYNEQFF. CDR3 DNA sequence: TGTGCCAGCAGTGAATTAGCGGGGGGTCCTTACAATGAGCAGTTCTTC.

This sequence joins TRBV19 and TRBJ2-3; D is unclear. CDR1 LNHDA and CDR2 SQIVND come from the germline V gene (reference sequence). Trimming stripped 5 bases from V and 3 bases from J, with 9 bases between. The CDR3 runs to 13 residues. CDR3 loop: CASSPSMTDTQYF. The CDR3 DNA follows: TGTGCCAGTAGTCCGTCAATGACAGATACGCAGTATTTT.

The rearrangement uses TRBV14 and TRBJ1-2; no clear D. Germline values: CDR1 SGHDN, CDR2 FVKESK. V was shortened by 0 bases and J by 3 bases, with 8 bases between the two germline ends. This CDR3 region has 14 residues. The CDR3 loop reads CASSQDWEYYGYTF. CDR3 nucleotides: TGTGCCAGCAGCCAAGATTGGGAGTACTATGGCTACACCTTC. Using reference TRBV14 and TRBJ1-2 for the parts outside the CDR3, the full variable domain is EAGVTQFPSHSVIEKGQTVTLRCDPISGHDNLYWYRRVMGKEIKFLLHFVKESKQDESGMPNNRFLAERTGGTYSTLKVQPAELEDSGVYFCASSQDWEYYGYTFGSGTRLTVV.

This chain joins TRBV2 and TRBJ2-2; D possibly corresponds to TRBD1 (6 bases). Germline V gene sequence: CDR1 SNHLY, CDR2 FYNNEI. The CDR3 has 14 amino acids. The V end lost 7 bases, the J end lost 4 bases, and 13 bases lay between the germline ends. CDR3 region: CASNSGHSTGELFF. The CDR3 DNA follows: TGTGCCAGCAATTCGGGACACAGCACCGGGGAGCTGTTTTTT.

In this sample, this clone turned up once. The genes are TRBV9 and TRBJ2-7, with 13 bases fitting TRBD2. Germline V gives CDR1 SGDLS, CDR2 YYNGEE. Unmatched junction bases numbered 4, after V lost 0 bases and J lost 7 bases. The CDR3 covers 15 residues. CDR3 DNA sequence: TGTGCCAGCAGCGTAGAACAACTAGCGGGAGGGGAGCAGTACTTC. Amino acid sequence: CASSVEQLAGGEQYF.

J is TRBJ2-3 and V is TRBV7-8; tentatively, D is TRBD2 (5 bases). The CDR3 covers 15 residues. Germline values: CDR1 SGHVS, CDR2 FQNEAQ. Trimming cost V 3 bases and J 2 bases, with 12 bases left between them. CDR3 DNA: TGTGCCAGCAGCTTCGGGGTGGGGTCCACAGATACGCAGTATTTT. Encoded protein: CASSFGVGSTDTQYF.

V gene TRBV13 combines with J gene TRBJ2-5; D tentatively fits TRBD1 or TRBD2 (5 bases each). The CDR3 loop spans 15 amino acids. V dropped 3 bases and J dropped 0 bases, with 11 bases sitting between them. The germline V gene encodes CDR1 PRHDT and CDR2 FYEKMQ (reference sequence). CDR3 amino acids: CASSFGREHQETQYF. The DNA of the CDR3 is TGTGCCAGCAGCTTCGGCAGGGAGCACCAAGAGACCCAGTACTTC.